A single sample is the source of the 21 T cell receptor beta chains below, sequenced in a study of PD-1 blockade in classical Hodgkin lymphoma. Time point here: cycle 4 day 1 (C4D1), after more than five weeks of nivolumab. Relapse was seen in all patients after autologous stem cell transplantation, and brentuximab vedotin exposure was variable. Generated by immunoSEQ multiplex PCR, the TCRdb table keeps only in-frame clones and is missing some. The table lists tens of thousands of clones, about 90% of them singletons. This material consisted of peripheral blood mononuclear cells (PBMCs), taken before the fourth cycle of nivolumab. Every receptor here comes from a human donor with classical Hodgkin lymphoma.

The chain uses TRBV28 and TRBJ1-5; 7 bases match TRBD1. There are 15 residues in the CDR3. The germline gives CDR1 MDHEN, CDR2 SYDVKM. The junction had 8 bases not matched to a gene; V was cut back by 6 bases and J by 3 bases. CDR3 nucleotide sequence: TGTGCCAGCAGGAGCAGAGACAGGGTCAATCAGCCCCAGCATTTT. Protein: CASRSRDRVNQPQHF. Combining the CDR3 with reference TRBV28 and TRBJ1-5 gives the whole variable domain DVKVTQSSRYLVKRTGEKVFLECVQDMDHENMFWYRQDPGLGLRLIYFSYDVKMKEKGDIPEGYSVSREKKERFSLILESASTNQTSMYLCASRSRDRVNQPQHFGDGTRLSIL.

The V call is TRBV28, the J call TRBJ1-5; the D is unclear. V dropped 5 bases and J dropped 3 bases, with 5 bases sitting between them. The CDR3 runs 12 residues. Germline assignment: CDR1 MDHEN and CDR2 SYDVKM. The CDR3 region is CASSRYNQPQHF. The CDR3 nucleotides read TGTGCCAGCAGTCGGTACAATCAGCCCCAGCATTTT.

The chain couples TRBV5-1 to TRBJ2-5; D uncertain. From germline, CDR1 is SGHRS and CDR2 YFSETQ. Trimming removed 4 bases at V and 4 bases at J, with 17 bases between. The CDR3 consists of 15 residues. The CDR3 is CASSPRSSLGETQYF. In nucleotides, the CDR3 is TGCGCCAGCAGCCCGAGGTCGAGCCTGGGAGAGACCCAGTACTTC.

V is TRBV12-5 and J is TRBJ2-3; tentative D call: TRBD1 (6 bases). This CDR3 comprises 18 residues. The germline CDR1 and CDR2 sequences are LGHNT and FRNRAP. Trimming stripped 0 bases from V and 2 bases from J, with 18 bases between. CDR3: CASGLVPGTQNYTDTQYF. The DNA of the CDR3 is TGTGCTAGTGGTTTGGTCCCCGGGACACAGAACTACACAGATACGCAGTATTTT.

The rearrangement joins TRBV9 to TRBJ2-2, with TRBD1 matching over 10 bases. The CDR3 spans 15 residues. J was trimmed by 4 bases and V by 3 bases; bases with no gene match: 3. Germline CDR1 and CDR2: SGDLS and YYNGEE. CDR3 amino acids: CASSGGQGFTGELFF. The CDR3 nucleotides read TGTGCCAGCAGCGGGGGACAGGGGTTCACCGGGGAGCTGTTTTTT.

The chain uses TRBV5-1 and TRBJ1-2; tentatively, D is TRBD1 (6 bases). Germline CDR1 reads SGHRS; CDR2 reads YFSETQ. The CDR3 is made up of 14 amino acids. V was pared by 0 bases and J by 6 bases, with 12 bases between. The CDR3 bases are TGCGCCAGCAGCTTGGCCTCAGGGGAGCATGGCTACACCTTC. Translation: CASSLASGEHGYTF.

V gene TRBV27 combines with J gene TRBJ1-1; D is unclear. Looked up from germline, CDR1 is MNHEY and CDR2 is SMNVEV (reference sequence). The CDR3 is 14 amino acids. Trimming shortened V by 3 bases and J by 7 bases, and 15 bases separated the two germline ends. The CDR3 sequence is CASSFVVNHGEAFF. CDR3 coding DNA: TGTGCCAGCAGTTTTGTAGTTAATCACGGTGAAGCTTTCTTT.

This clone was seen only a few times. The chain has TRBV10-1 and TRBJ2-7; D gene unclear. CDR3 length: 14 residues. From germline, CDR1 is WNHNN and CDR2 SYGVQD (reference sequence). The V gene lost 4 bases and the J gene lost 0 bases, with 10 bases spanning the gap. The CDR3 DNA sequence: TGCGCCAGCAGTGGGGGTGCTAACTCCTACGAGCAGTACTTC. Its translation: CASSGGANSYEQYF.

The chain links TRBV6-5 to TRBJ1-4; a possible D gene is TRBD1 (5 bases). This CDR3 has 16 amino acids. Per germline, CDR1 MNHEY and CDR2 SVGAGI. Trimming pared 2 bases from V and 7 bases from J, leaving 17 bases between. The DNA for the CDR3 is TGTGCCAGCAGTTACAGGCAGGGTGTTAGTCGTGAAAAACTGTTTTTT. This sequence encodes CASSYRQGVSREKLFF.

V usage is TRBV6-5 and J usage is TRBJ2-5, with 8 positions matching TRBD2. The CDR3 is 16 amino acids. J gave up 4 bases and V 1 base, and 8 bases lay outside the gene matches. The germline V gene encodes CDR1 MNHEY and CDR2 SVGAGI. The CDR3 loop is CASSYFIGTSRETQYF. The CDR3 DNA reads as TGTGCCAGCAGTTACTTTATCGGGACTAGTAGAGAGACCCAGTACTTC.

The chain combines TRBV18 with TRBJ2-7; weak D call: TRBD1 (5 bases). This CDR3 contains 13 residues. With 3 bases removed from V and 3 bases from J, the gap between germline ends came to 9 bases. Germline loops: CDR1 KGHSH, CDR2 LQKENI. This chain's CDR3 is CASSPQGDYEQYF. The CDR3 DNA follows: TGTGCCAGCTCACCCCAGGGCGACTACGAGCAGTACTTC.

The V and J genes are TRBV5-8 and TRBJ2-4; D might be TRBD1 or TRBD2, each matching 5 bases. CDR1 SGHTS and CDR2 YDEGEE come from the germline V gene. The CDR3 runs 14 residues. V was trimmed by 7 bases and J by 5 bases, leaving 16 bases between them. The CDR3 loop is CASEIRDRENIQYF. Here the CDR3 DNA reads TGTGCCAGCGAGATCCGGGACCGAGAAAACATTCAGTACTTC.

CDR3 coding DNA: TGCGCCAGCAGCTTGGACAGTAGCGGGGGGGCCTATGAGCAGTTCTTC. Translating it yields CASSLDSSGGAYEQFF. V usage is TRBV5-1 and J usage is TRBJ2-1, with 11 bases that match TRBD2. V shed 0 bases and J 8 bases; nucleotides not matched to a gene: 7. The CDR3 length is 16 residues. Germline CDR1 reads SGHRS; CDR2 reads YFSETQ.

This rearrangement joins TRBV4-2 to TRBJ2-3, with a weak D call TRBD1 (5 bases). V lost 1 base and J lost 7, with 18 bases in between. The length of the CDR3 is 16 residues. Looked up from germline, CDR1 is LGHNA and CDR2 is YNFKEQ. The CDR3 here is CASSQGGDVAVNTQYF. The CDR3, as DNA: TGTGCCAGCAGCCAAGGGGGCGACGTGGCGGTAAATACGCAGTATTTT.

The chain couples TRBV5-1 to TRBJ1-2, with a weak D call TRBD1 (5 bases). V gave up 0 bases and J gave up 4 bases, with 10 bases separating them. CDR3 length: 14 residues. Germline V gene sequence: CDR1 SGHRS, CDR2 YFSETQ. DNA for the CDR3: TGCGCCAGCAGCTTGGTTCAAGGGGTCTATGGCTACACCTTC. Translation: CASSLVQGVYGYTF.

The genes are TRBV15 and TRBJ2-1; TRBD1 is a possible D gene (6 bases). V was clipped by 5 bases and J by 5 bases, with 13 bases between them. The CDR3 length is 14 residues. CDR1 is LNHNV and CDR2 is YYDKDF in the germline V gene (reference sequence). CDR3 in amino acids: CATSSGTLDNEQFF. DNA for the CDR3: TGTGCCACCAGCTCCGGGACACTCGACAATGAGCAGTTCTTC.

The chain recombines TRBV11-2 with TRBJ2-1, with TRBD1 matching 8 bases. The CDR3 contains 14 residues. Germline V gives CDR1 SGHAT, CDR2 FQNNGV. Losses at the gene ends were 5 bases for V and 3 bases for J; bases not matched to a gene: 3. CDR3 sequence reads: CASSLTGGYNEQFF. CDR3 coding DNA: TGTGCCAGCAGCCTAACAGGGGGCTACAATGAGCAGTTCTTC. Filled out from reference TRBV11-2 and TRBJ2-1, the complete variable domain reads EAGVAQSPRYKIIEKRQSVAFWCNPISGHATLYWYQQILGQGPKLLIQFQNNGVVDDSQLPKDRFSAERLKGVDSTLKIQPAKLEDSAVYLCASSLTGGYNEQFFGPGTRLTVL.

A remark on this clone: One end of the junction fails to match germline, which may point to a read error. This sample also contains other DNA sequences that code for the same CDR3. CDR3 in amino acids: CASFRGSYEQYF. The CDR3 nucleotides are TGTGCCAGCTTCCGAGGTTCATACGAGCAGTACTTT. J is TRBJ2-7 and V is TRBV6-1; D is unresolved. The CDR3 consists of 12 residues. Germline lookup yields CDR1 MNHNS and CDR2 SASEGT.

The chain joins TRBV15 to TRBJ2-1; 10 nucleotides match TRBD1. The CDR3 runs to 18 residues. CDR1 and CDR2 from the germline V gene are LNHNV and YYDKDF (reference sequence). Trimming took 0 bases from V and 7 from J; bases not matched to a gene: 12. This chain's CDR3 is CATSREGGRQGAWNEQFF. The CDR3, as DNA: TGTGCCACCAGCAGAGAAGGAGGAAGACAGGGGGCCTGGAATGAGCAGTTCTTC. The entire variable domain, with the rest obtained from reference TRBV15 and TRBJ2-1, is as follows: DAMVIQNPRYQVTQFGKPVTLSCSQTLNHNVMYWYQQKSSQAPKLLFHYYDKDFNNEADTPDNFQSRRPNTSFCFLDIRSPGLGDTAMYLCATSREGGRQGAWNEQFFGPGTRLTVL.

The CDR3 protein is CASCHSALGKDTEAFF. The CDR3 DNA reads as TGTGCCAGCTGCCATTCGGCTCTAGGCAAGGACACTGAAGCTTTCTTT. The rearrangement links TRBV7-9 to TRBJ1-1; no reliable D call. Germline CDR1 is SEHNR and CDR2 is FQNEAQ (reference sequence). Trimming pared 8 bases from V and 3 bases from J, leaving 22 bases between. The CDR3 is made up of 16 amino acids.

This clone appeared once. The chain is built from TRBV7-9 and TRBJ2-7, with D possibly being TRBD1 (6 bases). Germline V lookup: CDR1 SEHNR, CDR2 FQNEAQ (reference sequence). This CDR3 is built from 14 residues. Trimming left V 7 bases short and J 1 base short, with 14 bases between. CDR3 nucleotides: TGTGCCAGCACCGGTAGGCAGGGGTCCTACGAGCAGTACTTC. This encodes CASTGRQGSYEQYF.